Below are 11 T cell receptor beta chains sequenced from a single sample in a study of human CD8 memory T cell subsets. Investigators built TCR beta libraries using UMI-labeled 5' RACE. TCRdb reprocessed the 5' RACE reads, with one entry per CDR3 protein and no DNA. Here the sample table reports about 17,000 distinct CDR3 sequences. Sequenced material: CD8+ stem-like memory T cells (TSCM and TCM) sorted from PBMCs. The subset here: stem-like memory CD8 T cells (TSTEM), CCR7+ PD-1- TIGIT-. These receptors all stem from a human donor in good health.

The rearrangement joins TRBV7-2 to TRBJ2-1; TCRdb's D call, TRBD1, is unchecked because there is no DNA. The CDR3 runs 17 residues. Germline V lookup: CDR1 SGHTA, CDR2 FQGNSA. CDR3 region: CASSLAPGTALYNEQFF.

The rearrangement joins TRBV5-4 to TRBJ2-7; TCRdb lists TRBD1, though no DNA is available to test this call. The CDR3 runs 15 residues. CDR1 is SGHNT, CDR2 YYREEE, per germline (reference sequence). The CDR3 sequence: CASSPQGGGFNEQYF.

The chain combines TRBV7-2 with TRBJ2-5; absent DNA, TCRdb's TRBD1 call cannot be checked. CDR3 length: 13 amino acids. The germline gives CDR1 SGHTA, CDR2 FQGNSA. The CDR3 loop reads CASSPSGQETQYF.

This chain joins TRBV5-6 and TRBJ1-6. Germline CDR1 is SGHDT and CDR2 is YYEEEE. The CDR3 spans 14 residues. The CDR3 reads CASSLGEGISPLHF.

CDR3 in amino acids: CSAKPTGRNQPQHF. The chain uses TRBV20-1 and TRBJ1-5; the TRBD1 assignment by TCRdb is unverifiable without DNA. The germline CDR1 and CDR2 sequences are DFQATT and SNEGSKA (reference sequence). This CDR3 has 14 residues.

In terms of frequency, this clonotype is large. The chain uses TRBV7-8 and TRBJ1-5. Germline V gives CDR1 SGHVS, CDR2 FQNEAQ. The CDR3 runs to 14 residues. The CDR3 sequence is CASSPRVGYQPQHF.

CDR3 sequence reads: CASSLEQGTVANYGYTF. The rearrangement links TRBV28 to TRBJ1-2; TCRdb picks TRBD1, but there is no DNA to check that call. Germline V gene lookup returns CDR1 MDHEN and CDR2 SYDVKM. This CDR3 comprises 17 residues.

The V call is TRBV27, the J call TRBJ2-2; TCRdb indicates TRBD1, and absent DNA this call remains unverified. The CDR3 runs 15 residues. Germline CDR1 is MNHEY and CDR2 is SMNVEV (reference sequence). CDR3 region: CASRPGTTNTGELFF.

V gene TRBV6-5 combines with J gene TRBJ2-7; TCRdb indicates TRBD2, and absent DNA this call remains unverified. Per germline, CDR1 MNHEY and CDR2 SVGAGI. This CDR3 is 15 amino acids long. CDR3: CASSGMTSGEDEQYF.

The chain employs TRBV28 and TRBJ1-6; TCRdb's assignment of TRBD1 cannot be checked, as there is no DNA. The CDR3 totals 14 residues. Per the germline V gene, CDR1 is MDHEN and CDR2 is SYDVKM. CDR3 sequence: CASSLGTFNSPLHF.

This chain connects TRBV2 to TRBJ2-1. The CDR3 runs to 13 residues. Germline V lookup: CDR1 SNHLY, CDR2 FYNNEI. The CDR3 reads CASSENRYNEQFF.